These T cell receptor beta chains were read from a single sample in a study of blood T cell repertoires in COVID-19. Generated by immunoSEQ multiplex PCR, the TCRdb table keeps only in-frame clones and is missing some. The sample lists 150,000 to 200,000 clones, about 77% occurring once. Sequenced: PBMCs or T cells enriched from blood (not recorded which). The receptors here all came from a woman aged 45 to 65 with acute COVID-19. CDR3s include the opening cysteine and the closing phenylalanine or tryptophan. D genes are given only for firm matches. Size is stated for part of the rows, as once, few or many counts, or as a class when the clone is expanded.

abundance: NA; v_gene: TRBV3-1/TRBV3-2; d_gene: TRBD1; j_gene: TRBJ1-2; CDR3nt: TGTGCCAGCAGCCTCCGGGACAGCTATGGCTACACCTTC; CDR3aa: CASSLRDSYGYTF
abundance: NA; v_gene: TRBV6-1; d_gene: TRBD1; j_gene: TRBJ2-2; CDR3nt: TGTGCCAGCAGTAAAGGACAGGGGGCGCTGGCCGGGGAGCTGTTTTTT; CDR3aa: CASSKGQGALAGELFF
abundance: NA; v_gene: TRBV5-1; d_gene: TRBD2; j_gene: TRBJ2-5; CDR3nt: TGCGCCAGCAGCGCGGGCGAGCGGGGGTCGGAGACCCAGTACTTC; CDR3aa: CASSAGERGSETQYF
abundance: NA; v_gene: TRBV5-1; d_gene: NA; j_gene: TRBJ2-6; CDR3nt: TGCGCCAGCAGCCGCCTAGGGTCGGACTCCTCTGGGGCCAACGTCCTGACTTTC; CDR3aa: CASSRLGSDSSGANVLTF
abundance: once; v_gene: TRBV7-2; d_gene: TRBD1; j_gene: TRBJ1-5; CDR3nt: TGTGCCAGCAGCCTCGGACAGGGAGGCAGCAATCAGCCCCAGCATTTT; CDR3aa: CASSLGQGGSNQPQHF
abundance: few; v_gene: TRBV7-3; d_gene: TRBD1; j_gene: TRBJ1-2; CDR3nt: TGTGCCAGCAGCTTAAGCGGGACAGGGGGACTGGGATTCACCTTC; CDR3aa: CASSLSGTGGLGFTF
abundance: NA; v_gene: TRBV7-3; d_gene: TRBD2; j_gene: TRBJ2-1; CDR3nt: TGTGCCAGCAGCTTAAAACTAGCGGGTATCAATGAGCAGTTCTTC; CDR3aa: CASSLKLAGINEQFF
abundance: NA; v_gene: TRBV7-9; d_gene: NA; j_gene: TRBJ2-3; CDR3nt: TGTGCCAGCAGCCCCGAGATTCCAGATACGCAGTATTTT; CDR3aa: CASSPEIPDTQYF
abundance: NA; v_gene: TRBV5-8; d_gene: TRBD1; j_gene: TRBJ2-4; CDR3nt: TGTGCCAGCAACCTCTGGGCAGGGGGCGCAACCAAAAACATTCAGTACTTC; CDR3aa: CASNLWAGGATKNIQYF
abundance: NA; v_gene: TRBV18; d_gene: NA; j_gene: TRBJ1-3; CDR3nt: TGTGCCAGCTCCCCGGGAGTTTCTGGAAACACCATATATTTT; CDR3aa: CASSPGVSGNTIYF
abundance: NA; v_gene: TRBV11-2; d_gene: NA; j_gene: TRBJ1-3; CDR3nt: TGTGCCAGCAGCTTACAACAGCATGGAAACACCATATATTTT; CDR3aa: CASSLQQHGNTIYF
abundance: NA; v_gene: TRBV9; d_gene: NA; j_gene: TRBJ2-3; CDR3nt: TGTGCCAGCAGCGCTCTTAGCACAGATACGCAGTATTTT; CDR3aa: CASSALSTDTQYF
abundance: NA; v_gene: TRBV2; d_gene: NA; j_gene: TRBJ1-4; CDR3nt: TGTGCCAGCACTATGTCGGGAAGAGGTGAAAAACTGTTTTTT; CDR3aa: CASTMSGRGEKLFF
abundance: NA; v_gene: TRBV5-1; d_gene: NA; j_gene: TRBJ1-1; CDR3nt: TGCGCCAGCAGCCCGAACGTGGTCTCTCACATGAACACTGAAGCTTTCTTT; CDR3aa: CASSPNVVSHMNTEAFF
abundance: NA; v_gene: TRBV7-3; d_gene: TRBD2; j_gene: TRBJ2-3; CDR3nt: TGTGCCAGCAGCTTAAGTAGCGGGGGCACAGATACGCAGTATTTT; CDR3aa: CASSLSSGGTDTQYF
abundance: NA; v_gene: TRBV7-9; d_gene: NA; j_gene: TRBJ1-2; CDR3nt: TGTGCCAGCAGCCCGCCCACAGGGACCTATGGCTACACCTTC; CDR3aa: CASSPPTGTYGYTF
abundance: NA; v_gene: TRBV18; d_gene: NA; j_gene: TRBJ1-4; CDR3nt: TGTGCCAGCTCACCCCGGCGGGGGCAAGAAAAACTGTTTTTT; CDR3aa: CASSPRRGQEKLFF
abundance: NA; v_gene: TRBV7-8; d_gene: TRBD1; j_gene: TRBJ1-1; CDR3nt: TGTGCCAGCAGCTTAGCTGACAGGGGGAACACTGAAGCTTTCTTT; CDR3aa: CASSLADRGNTEAFF
abundance: NA; v_gene: TRBV6-4; d_gene: TRBD2; j_gene: TRBJ2-5; CDR3nt: TGTGCCAATCCGCGGTGGGGGGGAGGAGAGACCCAGTACTTC; CDR3aa: CANPRWGGGETQYF
abundance: NA; v_gene: TRBV19; d_gene: NA; j_gene: TRBJ1-1; CDR3nt: TGTGCCAGTAGTATCCCCGGGAGTACTGAAGCTTTCTTT; CDR3aa: CASSIPGSTEAFF
abundance: NA; v_gene: TRBV4-3; d_gene: NA; j_gene: TRBJ1-2; CDR3nt: TGCGCCAGCAGCCAAAGGACGACAAGCGGACTTGGCTACACCTTC; CDR3aa: CASSQRTTSGLGYTF
abundance: NA; v_gene: TRBV29-1; d_gene: TRBD1; j_gene: TRBJ1-1; CDR3nt: TGCAGCGTTGGACAGGGGGAAGGAGCTTTCTTT; CDR3aa: CSVGQGEGAFF